The TCR beta chain under discussion was sequenced for a study of response to subunit inactivated influenza vaccine. This clonotype appeared many times. Trimming cost V 3 bases and J 0 bases, with 21 bases left between them. The germline V gene encodes CDR1 SGDLS and CDR2 YYNGEE. The CDR3 spans 19 residues. MiXCR, applied by TCRdb to the RT-PCR reads, yields one record per CDR3 protein. Among hundreds of thousands of distinct CDR3 sequences listed, about 18% were seen once. The sample in question was PBMCs from blood, obtained roughly 5 days after vaccination. The receptor's source is a man aged 50-60 years who received an inactivated influenza vaccine. The J gene is TRBJ2-2, the V gene TRBV9; possible D gene TRBD2, 6 bases. CDR3 amino acids: CASSASGGLLKSNTGELFF. The CDR3 DNA reads as TGTGCCAGCAGCGCCTCTGGGGGACTCTTGAAGTCGAACACCGGGGAGCTGTTTTTT.